These 31 T cell receptor beta chains were sequenced from one sample in a study of T cells in Graves' hyperthyroidism and ophthalmopathy. Authors of the study amplified TCR beta CDR3 regions from RNA transcripts. The HTBI set primed first-round TCR CDR3 RT-PCR. One entry per CDR3 protein results from TCRdb running MiXCR on the multiplex PCR reads. The table lists roughly 500,000 distinct CDR3 sequences, 46% of them singletons, with around 47% in the top ten. Sample: peripheral blood or thyroid tissue (not recorded which). The receptors were sampled from an adult woman with Graves' disease, either hyperthyroidism or ophthalmopathy (not recorded which).

This clonotype was seen repeatedly, ten times or more. V is TRBV5-6 and J is TRBJ1-5; the D is unclear. CDR1 is SGHDT and CDR2 is YYEEEE in the germline V gene. The CDR3 loop spans 15 amino acids. With 4 bases removed from V and 0 bases from J, the gap between germline ends came to 11 bases. DNA for the CDR3: TGTGCCAGCAGCAAAGAGGGCTATAGCAATCAGCCCCAGCATTTT. This encodes CASSKEGYSNQPQHF.

This clonotype was counted between two and nine times. The chain carries TRBV29-1 and TRBJ2-2; 9 bases map to TRBD1. There are 14 residues in the CDR3. J was trimmed by 3 bases and V by 7 bases; bases with no gene match: 6. CDR1 and CDR2 from the germline V gene are SQVTM and ANQGSEA. CDR3 protein: CSALRDRDTGELFF. Here the CDR3 DNA reads TGCAGCGCACTCCGGGACAGGGACACCGGGGAGCTGTTTTTT.

This clonotype came up many times. The J gene is TRBJ2-2, the V gene TRBV6-5; D call uncertain. V was pared by 2 bases and J by 2 bases, with 6 bases between. Germline V gene lookup returns CDR1 MNHEY and CDR2 SVGAGI. The CDR3 totals 14 residues. CDR3 DNA: TGTGCCAGCAGTTACGGGTTCAACACCGGGGAGCTGTTTTTT. Its protein product is CASSYGFNTGELFF.

The rearrangement links TRBV9 to TRBJ2-5, with 8 nucleotides matching TRBD1. Unmatched junction bases numbered 5, after V lost 6 bases and J lost 4 bases. Germline CDR1 and CDR2: SGDLS and YYNGEE. This CDR3 contains 13 residues. CDR3 sequence reads: CASMTGAVETQYF. The CDR3 nucleotides are TGTGCCAGCATGACAGGGGCCGTAGAGACCCAGTACTTC.

This clonotype has a handful of counts. The rearrangement joins TRBV6-6 to TRBJ1-1; 7 nucleotides match TRBD1. Germline V lookup: CDR1 MNHNY, CDR2 SVGAGI (reference sequence). With V trimmed by 5 bases and J by 4 bases, 10 bases remained unmatched. This CDR3 region has 15 residues. The CDR3 sequence: CASSRGQSLSTEAFF. CDR3 DNA sequence: TGTGCCAGCAGTAGGGGACAGAGCCTGAGCACTGAAGCTTTCTTT.

V and J are TRBV19 and TRBJ1-1, with D possibly TRBD1 on 6 matching bases. Germline CDR1 reads LNHDA; CDR2 reads SQIVND (reference sequence). V gave up 7 bases and J gave up 1 base, with 13 bases separating them. The CDR3 length is 14 residues. CDR3 coding DNA: TGTGCCAGTAAGGTGGGGGGGCCGAACACTGAAGCTTTCTTT. Encoded protein: CASKVGGPNTEAFF.

The rearrangement links TRBV5-1 to TRBJ2-7, with 10 bases fitting TRBD1. The germline V gene encodes CDR1 SGHRS and CDR2 YFSETQ. The V gene end was trimmed by 4 bases and the J gene end by 5 bases; junction bases not matched to a gene: 12. This CDR3 has 16 amino acids. This CDR3 is CASSTVGGQGNHEQYF. CDR3 coding DNA: TGCGCCAGCAGCACCGTTGGGGGACAGGGGAACCACGAGCAGTACTTC.

About this clonotype: A read error may produce the germline difference seen at one junction end. The V call is TRBV20-1, the J call TRBJ1-6; D remains ambiguous. The CDR3 is made up of 15 amino acids. Germline CDR1 DFQATT, CDR2 SNEGSKA (reference sequence). The CDR3 DNA is TGCAGTGCTAGAGAGCAGGCGGACGGTAATCCACCCCTCCACTTT. Amino acids: CSAREQADGNPPLHF.

This clonotype was seen a few times. The chain joins TRBV15 to TRBJ1-1; D not resolved. Per the germline V gene, CDR1 is LNHNV and CDR2 is YYDKDF (reference sequence). The CDR3 is made up of 15 amino acids. The V end was cut by 0 bases, the J end by 1 base, with 9 bases between. CDR3 in DNA: TGTGCCACCAGCAGAGATAGGCAGGAGAACACTGAAGCTTTCTTT. Protein product: CATSRDRQENTEAFF.

In its sample, this clonotype was seen many times. The rearrangement uses TRBV4-1 and TRBJ1-5; the D gene is possibly TRBD1 (5 bases). The CDR3 is 15 residues long. Germline assignment: CDR1 MGHRA and CDR2 YSYEKL. Deletions cut 1 base from V and 6 bases from J, with 13 bases between. The CDR3 DNA reads as TGCGCCAGCAGCCAAGTAGGGGCTTGGACTCAGCCCCAGCATTTT. Translating gives CASSQVGAWTQPQHF.

This chain links TRBV2 with TRBJ2-6; possible D gene TRBD1, 5 bases. Germline values: CDR1 SNHLY, CDR2 FYNNEI. V shed 7 bases and J shed 0 bases, with 13 bases lying between them. The CDR3 contains 16 residues. The CDR3 sequence is CASIQDSPSGANVLTF. The CDR3 DNA follows: TGTGCCAGCATTCAAGACAGCCCCTCTGGGGCCAACGTCCTGACTTTC.

There are a few counts of this clonotype. A much more abundant neighbour one base away suggests this may be a read error. V usage is TRBV11-2 and J usage is TRBJ2-5; D may be TRBD1 (5 bases). CDR3 length: 13 amino acids. Germline V CDR1 and CDR2: SGHAT, FQNNGV. In DNA form, the CDR3 reads TGTGCCACCTCCTCGGTGGGGCAAGAGACCCAGTGCTTC. Translating it yields CATSSVGQETQCF.

In its sample, this clonotype was seen many times. The V and J genes are TRBV10-3 and TRBJ2-7; D is uncertain. V was cut by 2 bases and J by 5 bases, with 10 bases left in between. The CDR3 length is 13 residues. Germline loops: CDR1 ENHRY, CDR2 SYGVKD. This CDR3 reads CAISEERINEQYF. CDR3 sequence (DNA): TGTGCCATCAGTGAGGAAAGGATAAACGAGCAGTACTTC.

CDR3 loop: CASSPRQGMVSYEQYF. The CDR3 DNA sequence: TGTGCCAGCAGCCCAAGACAGGGAATGGTCTCCTACGAGCAGTACTTC. The chain carries TRBV11-2 and TRBJ2-7; TRBD1 matches 7 bases. Looked up from germline, CDR1 is SGHAT and CDR2 is FQNNGV. The length of the CDR3 is 16 residues. V shed 5 bases and J 0 bases; nucleotides not matched to a gene: 10.

This clonotype was counted ten times or more. V is TRBV12-3 or TRBV12-4 and J is TRBJ1-2; D not certain. The CDR3 runs to 14 residues. Trimming stripped 2 bases from V and 4 bases from J, with 11 bases between. The CDR3 spells CASSLTQDGYGYTF. DNA of the CDR3: TGTGCCAGCAGTTTAACTCAGGACGGCTATGGCTACACCTTC.

This clonotype was seen at least ten times. The V gene is TRBV20-1, the J gene TRBJ2-5; D is possibly TRBD1 (5 bases). V lost 1 base, J lost 3 bases, and 12 bases lay in between. Germline V gene sequence: CDR1 DFQATT, CDR2 SNEGSKA (reference sequence). The CDR3 extends over 14 amino acids. CDR3 in DNA: TGCAGTGCTAGAGCGGCCCAGGGTAAAGAGACCCAGTACTTC. Translating it yields CSARAAQGKETQYF.

The J gene is TRBJ1-1, the V gene TRBV7-2; maybe TRBD1 (5 bases). The V gene's germline CDR1 is SGHTA and CDR2 FQGNSA. The CDR3 length is 14 residues. Trimming shortened V by 5 bases and J by 5 bases, and 15 bases separated the two germline ends. CDR3 protein: CASSRMGGGTEAFF. CDR3 nucleotide sequence: TGTGCCAGCAGCCGCATGGGGGGGGGTACTGAAGCTTTCTTT.

CDR3 in amino acids: CASSQDVLTF. The CDR3 coding sequence is TGTGCCAGCAGCCAGGACGTCCTGACTTTC. The chain carries TRBV7-2 and TRBJ2-6; D not resolved. The CDR3 spans 10 residues. V dropped 5 bases and J dropped 11 bases, with 4 bases sitting between them. CDR1 is SGHTA, CDR2 FQGNSA, per germline.

This chain uses TRBV7-9 with TRBJ1-2, with 10 bases that match TRBD1. This CDR3 is 17 amino acids long. Germline-derived CDR1 and CDR2 are SEHNR and FQNEAQ (reference sequence). Trimming at V came to 5 bases and at J to 3 bases, leaving 12 bases not matched to a gene. The CDR3 nucleotides are TGTGCCAGCAGCCACCGGGACAGGGGCGCGAGTCACTATGGCTACACCTTC. Its protein product is CASSHRDRGASHYGYTF.

V is TRBV6-6 and J is TRBJ2-7; D is undetermined. The germline V gene encodes CDR1 MNHNY and CDR2 SVGAGI (reference sequence). With 2 bases removed from V and 3 bases from J, the gap between germline ends came to 14 bases. The CDR3 is 15 amino acids. CDR3: CASSYPGQALYEQYF. CDR3 nucleotides: TGTGCCAGCAGTTACCCGGGTCAGGCCCTCTACGAGCAGTACTTC.

The J gene is TRBJ1-3, the V gene TRBV10-3; D uncertain. V lost 2 bases and J 5 bases, leaving 7 bases between the germline ends. CDR3 size: 13 residues. The germline V gene encodes CDR1 ENHRY and CDR2 SYGVKD. In DNA form, the CDR3 reads TGTGCCATCAGTGAGGACATTAGAAACACCATATATTTT. The encoded protein is CAISEDIRNTIYF.

This clonotype has a handful of counts. The CDR3 DNA reads TGTGCCAGCAGCTTATATCGATCCTCCTATGGCTACACCTTC. This sequence encodes CASSLYRSSYGYTF. The V and J genes are TRBV7-3 and TRBJ1-2, with D unresolved. The CDR3 sequence is 14 residues long. Trimming pared 2 bases from V and 4 bases from J, leaving 11 bases between. CDR1 and CDR2 (germline): SGHTA, FQGTGA.

This clonotype was observed a few times. This chain uses TRBV20-1 with TRBJ1-6; D is undetermined. CDR1 and CDR2 (germline): DFQATT, SNEGSKA (reference sequence). CDR3 size: 16 residues. Trimming left V 0 bases short and J 0 bases short, with 9 bases between. CDR3 loop: CSARDREDSYNSPLHF. CDR3 DNA sequence: TGCAGTGCTAGAGATCGGGAGGACTCCTATAATTCACCCCTCCACTTT.

The chain joins TRBV11-2 to TRBJ1-4; no clear D. The V gene's germline CDR1 is SGHAT and CDR2 FQNNGV. The CDR3 covers 17 residues. Trimming pared 7 bases from V and 0 bases from J, leaving 18 bases between. CDR3 sequence (DNA): TGTGCCAGCACCCCAATCGACCGGCAGGCAACTAATGAAAAACTGTTTTTT. Amino acids: CASTPIDRQATNEKLFF.

This CDR3 is CATSDGGQGGYEQYF. In DNA, the CDR3 is TGTGCCACCAGTGATGGGGGACAGGGTGGCTACGAGCAGTACTTC. This chain links TRBV24-1 with TRBJ2-7; 9 positions agree with TRBD1. The length of the CDR3 is 15 residues. Germline V gives CDR1 KGHDR, CDR2 SFDVKD. Unmatched junction bases numbered 5, after V lost 3 bases and J lost 3 bases.

In the case of this clonotype: This clone may be a read error of a much larger clone one base away. In nucleotides, the CDR3 is TGTGCCAGCAGTGAAGCGAGGGGTAGCCCCTACGAGCAGTACTTC. Protein: CASSEARGSPYEQYF. The rearrangement joins TRBV2 to TRBJ2-7, with D perhaps given as TRBD1 or TRBD2 (5 bases each). The V end was cut by 0 bases, the J end by 2 bases, with 11 bases between. Germline V gene sequence: CDR1 SNHLY, CDR2 FYNNEI. This CDR3 is built from 15 residues.

This chain uses TRBV29-1 with TRBJ2-7; a possible D gene is TRBD1 (5 bases). V lost 3 bases to trimming and J lost 6 bases, with 15 bases between them. CDR1 is SQVTM, CDR2 ANQGSEA, per germline. This CDR3 contains 13 residues. CDR3 coding DNA: TGCAGCGTTGAGAATAGTCAGGGCGGCGAGCAGTACTTC. Protein: CSVENSQGGEQYF.

The chain couples TRBV19 to TRBJ2-5; D might be TRBD1 (6 bases). CDR1 LNHDA and CDR2 SQIVND come from the germline V gene (reference sequence). The length of the CDR3 is 15 residues. V lost 4 bases and J lost 3, with 15 bases in between. CDR3 amino acids: CASSTPGTPKETQYF. DNA of the CDR3: TGTGCCAGTAGTACCCCCGGGACACCAAAAGAGACCCAGTACTTC.

This clonotype was counted a few times. The chain has TRBV19 and TRBJ1-6; 8 positions agree with TRBD1. Germline CDR1 is LNHDA and CDR2 is SQIVND (reference sequence). The V gene end was trimmed by 5 bases and the J gene end by 7 bases; junction bases not matched to a gene: 16. There are 18 residues in the CDR3. In DNA form, the CDR3 reads TGTGCCAGTAGTCCTCGGGGGGACAGGTCTTCGGAAAATTCACCCCTCCACTTT. Its translation is CASSPRGDRSSENSPLHF.

This clonotype was seen a handful of times. The chain uses TRBV7-6 and TRBJ2-7, with TRBD2 identical over 11 bases. Germline CDR1 and CDR2: SGHVS and FNYEAQ. The CDR3 totals 16 residues. Trimming cost V 1 base and J 5 bases; bases outside gene matches: 7. The DNA of the CDR3 is TGTGCCAGCAGCTTAGGACTAGCGGGACGATCAGACGAGCAGTACTTC. This sequence encodes CASSLGLAGRSDEQYF.

The chain carries TRBV5-8 and TRBJ1-4; tentative D call: TRBD1 (6 bases). Trimming pared 0 bases from V and 5 bases from J, leaving 17 bases between. This CDR3 is built from 17 residues. Per germline, CDR1 SGHTS and CDR2 YDEGEE. The CDR3 sequence: CASSLGRGGFRNEKLFF. The CDR3 DNA reads TGTGCCAGCAGCTTGGGCAGGGGCGGTTTCCGGAATGAAAAACTGTTTTTT.